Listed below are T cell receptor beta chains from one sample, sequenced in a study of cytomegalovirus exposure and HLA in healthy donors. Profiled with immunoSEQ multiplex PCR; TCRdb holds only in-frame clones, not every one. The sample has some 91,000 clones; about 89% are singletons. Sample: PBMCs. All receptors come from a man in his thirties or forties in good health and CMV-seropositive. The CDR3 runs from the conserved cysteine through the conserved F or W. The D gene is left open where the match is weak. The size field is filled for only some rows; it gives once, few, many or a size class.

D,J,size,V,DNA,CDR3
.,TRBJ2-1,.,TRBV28,TGTGCCAGCAGTTTATTTGCGGCTGATTCCTACAATGAGCAGTTCTTC,CASSLFAADSYNEQFF
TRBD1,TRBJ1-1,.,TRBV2,TGTGCCAGCGCAAGACAGGGATACTCTGAAGCTTTCTTT,CASARQGYSEAFF
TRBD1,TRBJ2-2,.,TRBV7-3,TGTGCCAGCAGCAACGACAGGGGGGGCACCGGGGAGCTGTTTTTT,CASSNDRGGTGELFF
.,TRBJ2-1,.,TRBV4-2,TGTGCCAGCAGCCAGGGGAGTCAAGAGCAGTTCTTC,CASSQGSQEQFF
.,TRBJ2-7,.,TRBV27,TGTGCCAGCAGCCCGACGTCTAGCTCCTACGAGCAGTACTTC,CASSPTSSSYEQYF
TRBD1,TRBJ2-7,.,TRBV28,TGTGCCAGCAGTTTAACATGGACAGGGATCTACGAGCAGTACTTC,CASSLTWTGIYEQYF
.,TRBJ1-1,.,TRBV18,TGTGCCAGCTCACCACTAATTGGTACCGGGGGGAACACTGAAGCTTTCTTT,CASSPLIGTGGNTEAFF
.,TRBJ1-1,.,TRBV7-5,TGTGCCAGAAGCTTCTGCGGGAACCAGATGAACACTGAAGCTTTCTTT,CARSFCGNQMNTEAFF
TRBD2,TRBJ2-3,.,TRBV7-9,TGTGCCAGCACCTATACTAGCGTTGGACCAGATACGCAGTATTTT,CASTYTSVGPDTQYF
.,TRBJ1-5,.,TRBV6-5,TGTGCCAGCAGTTCCACAGGAGATTACCAGCCCCAGCATTTT,CASSSTGDYQPQHF
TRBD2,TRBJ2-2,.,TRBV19,TGTGCCAGTAGTATAGATCCAAGACTAGCGGGAGGGCTATACACCGGGGAGCTGTTTTTT,CASSIDPRLAGGLYTGELFF
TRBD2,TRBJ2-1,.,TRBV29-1,TGCAGCGCCCCAGCGGGAGCGTATGAGCAGTTCTTC,CSAPAGAYEQFF
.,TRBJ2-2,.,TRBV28,TGTGCCAGCAGTCCTCCTCCTCTTACCGGGGAGCTGTTTTTT,CASSPPPLTGELFF
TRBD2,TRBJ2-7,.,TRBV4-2,TGTGCCAGCAGCCCTAATATTTTGCTAGCGGGAGCTGGGCACTACGAGCAGTACTTC,CASSPNILLAGAGHYEQYF
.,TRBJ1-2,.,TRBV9,TGTGCCAGCAGCGTAGGCTTCGGGGGGCAGAGCTATGGCTACACCTTC,CASSVGFGGQSYGYTF
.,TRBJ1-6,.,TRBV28,TGTGCCAGCAGCCGGGGAAATTCACCCCTCCACTTT,CASSRGNSPLHF
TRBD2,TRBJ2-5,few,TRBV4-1,TGCGCCAGCAGCCCCCTCGGGACTAGCGGGCCCGGGGGGACCCAGTACTTC,CASSPLGTSGPGGTQYF
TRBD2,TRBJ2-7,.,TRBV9,TGTGCCAGCAGCGTAGACGTCGGTAGCGGGAGCTACGAGCAGTACTTC,CASSVDVGSGSYEQYF
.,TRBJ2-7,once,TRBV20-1,TGCAGTGCTAGGGCCTCCTACGAGCAGTACTTC,CSARASYEQYF
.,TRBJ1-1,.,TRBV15,TGTGCCTCTTCACCCAGGGTTATCGGGAACACTGAAGCTTTCTTT,CASSPRVIGNTEAFF
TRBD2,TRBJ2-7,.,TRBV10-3,TGTGCCATCAGGAAAACCCGCACTAGCGGGGACTACGAGCAGTACTTC,CAIRKTRTSGDYEQYF
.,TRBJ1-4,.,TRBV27,TGTGCCAGCAGTTTATGGGGGGCAACTAATGAAAAACTGTTTTTT,CASSLWGATNEKLFF
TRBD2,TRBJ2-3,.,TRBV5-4,TGTGCCAGCAGCTACCAACGAGCGGGAGGCGGTGATACGCAGTATTTT,CASSYQRAGGGDTQYF
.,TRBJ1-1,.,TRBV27,TGTGCCAGCAGCTACGCAGGACAGAACACTGAAGCTTTCTTT,CASSYAGQNTEAFF
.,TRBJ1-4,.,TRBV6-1,TGTGCCAGCAGAGTAATCGGTGAAAAACTGTTTTTT,CASRVIGEKLFF